One TCR beta chain is described in this entry. This specimen comes from a study of blood T cell repertoires in COVID-19. The assay was immunoSEQ multiplex PCR, and TCRdb's table has in-frame clones only and misses some. Of about 220,000 clones in the sample, more than 65% were seen once. With 0 bases clipped from V and 4 bases from J, the junction kept 12 bases outside the gene matches. CDR3 length equals 18 residues. Germline loops: CDR1 SGDLS, CDR2 YYNGEE. This receptor was taken from an older woman with acute or convalescent COVID-19. The sequenced sample was peripheral blood. The V call is TRBV9, the J call TRBJ2-1; TRBD2 matches 8 bases. The CDR3 spells CASSVGGRAGGSYNEQFF. In nucleotides, the CDR3 is TGTGCCAGCAGCGTAGGAGGGCGCGCGGGGGGATCATACAATGAGCAGTTCTTC.